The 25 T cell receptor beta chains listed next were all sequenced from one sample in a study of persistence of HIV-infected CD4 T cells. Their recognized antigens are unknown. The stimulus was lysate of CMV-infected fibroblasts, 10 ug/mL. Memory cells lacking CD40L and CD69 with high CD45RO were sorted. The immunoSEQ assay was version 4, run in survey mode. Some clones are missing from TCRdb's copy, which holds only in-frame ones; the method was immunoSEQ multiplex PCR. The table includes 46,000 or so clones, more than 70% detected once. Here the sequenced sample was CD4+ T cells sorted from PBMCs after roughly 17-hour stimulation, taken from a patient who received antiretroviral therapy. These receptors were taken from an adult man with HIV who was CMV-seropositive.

The CDR3 DNA is TGTGCCAGCAGTCCCCAATTTAAGGCTTTCTTT. Its protein is CASSPQFKAFF. The rearrangement joins TRBV6-5 to TRBJ1-1; D not certain. With 5 bases removed from V and 11 bases from J, the gap between germline ends came to 12 bases. Germline CDR1 is MNHEY and CDR2 is SVGAGI. This CDR3 region has 11 residues.

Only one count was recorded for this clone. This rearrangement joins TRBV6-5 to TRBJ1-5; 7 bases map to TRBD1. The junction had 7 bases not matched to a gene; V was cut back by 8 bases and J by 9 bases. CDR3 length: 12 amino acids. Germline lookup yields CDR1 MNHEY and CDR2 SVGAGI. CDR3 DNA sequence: TGTGCCAGCCTTAACCCAGGGGGGCCCCAGCATTTT. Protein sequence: CASLNPGGPQHF.

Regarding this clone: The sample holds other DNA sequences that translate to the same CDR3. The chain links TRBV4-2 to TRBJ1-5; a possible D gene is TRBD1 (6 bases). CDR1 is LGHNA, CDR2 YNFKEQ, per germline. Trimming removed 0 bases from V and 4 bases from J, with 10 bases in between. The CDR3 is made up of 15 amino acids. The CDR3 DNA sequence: TGTGCCAGCAGCCAAGAAGCAGGGGCAAATCAGCCCCAGCATTTT. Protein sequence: CASSQEAGANQPQHF.

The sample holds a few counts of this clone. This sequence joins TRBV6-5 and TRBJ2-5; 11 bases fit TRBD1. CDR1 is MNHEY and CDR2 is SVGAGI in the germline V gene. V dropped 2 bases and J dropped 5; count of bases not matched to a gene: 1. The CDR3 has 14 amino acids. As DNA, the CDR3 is TGTGCCAGCAGTTACGGACAGGGGGCCGAGACCCAGTACTTC. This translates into CASSYGQGAETQYF.

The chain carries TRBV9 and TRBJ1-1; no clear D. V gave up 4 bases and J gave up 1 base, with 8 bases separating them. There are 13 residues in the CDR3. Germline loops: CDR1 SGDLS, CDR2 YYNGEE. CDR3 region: CASSSDTNTEAFF. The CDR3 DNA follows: TGTGCCAGCAGCTCCGACACGAACACTGAAGCTTTCTTT.

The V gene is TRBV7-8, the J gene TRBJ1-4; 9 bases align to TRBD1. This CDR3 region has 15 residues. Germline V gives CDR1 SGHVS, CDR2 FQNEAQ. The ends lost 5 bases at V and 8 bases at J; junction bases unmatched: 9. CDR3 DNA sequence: TGTGCCAGCAGCGACCCCCCGGGACAGGGAGAAAAACTGTTTTTT. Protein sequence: CASSDPPGQGEKLFF.

The CDR3 sequence: CASSHKTGHEQYF. CDR3 in DNA: TGCGCCAGCAGCCACAAAACCGGTCACGAGCAGTACTTC. The chain carries TRBV5-1 and TRBJ2-7, with D hard to call. The CDR3 has 13 amino acids. The V and J ends lost 4 bases and 5 bases respectively, with 13 bases between them. Per germline, CDR1 SGHRS and CDR2 YFSETQ.

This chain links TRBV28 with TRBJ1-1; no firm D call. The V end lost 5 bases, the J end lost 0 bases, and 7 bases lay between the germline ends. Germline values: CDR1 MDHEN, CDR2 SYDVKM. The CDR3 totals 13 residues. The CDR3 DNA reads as TGTGCCAGCAGTGACGGCATGAACACTGAAGCTTTCTTT. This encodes CASSDGMNTEAFF.

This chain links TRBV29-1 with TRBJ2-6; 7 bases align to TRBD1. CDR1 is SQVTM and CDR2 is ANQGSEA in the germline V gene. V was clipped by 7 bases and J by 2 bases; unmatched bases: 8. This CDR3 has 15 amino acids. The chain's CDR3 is CSDLPQGAGANVLTF. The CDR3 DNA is TGCAGCGACCTTCCTCAGGGGGCTGGGGCCAACGTCCTGACTTTC.

CDR3 sequence: CATSSPHYEQYF. Written as DNA, the CDR3 is TGTGCCACCAGCAGCCCCCACTACGAGCAGTACTTC. The chain is built from TRBV15 and TRBJ2-7; no clear D. The CDR3 loop spans 12 amino acids. V was shortened by 3 bases and J by 3 bases, with 6 bases between the two germline ends. The germline CDR1 and CDR2 sequences are LNHNV and YYDKDF (reference sequence).

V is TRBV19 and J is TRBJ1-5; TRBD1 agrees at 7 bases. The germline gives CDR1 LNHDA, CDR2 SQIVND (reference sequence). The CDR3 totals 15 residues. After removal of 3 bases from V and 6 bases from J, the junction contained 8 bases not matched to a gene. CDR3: CASSISQGGGQPQHF. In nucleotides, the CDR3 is TGTGCCAGTAGTATCTCTCAGGGGGGTGGTCAGCCCCAGCATTTT.

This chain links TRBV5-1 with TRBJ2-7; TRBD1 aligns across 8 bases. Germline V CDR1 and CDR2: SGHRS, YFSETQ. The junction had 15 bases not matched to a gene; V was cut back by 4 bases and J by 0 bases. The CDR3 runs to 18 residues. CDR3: CASSGGTGRGLASYEQYF. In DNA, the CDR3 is TGCGCCAGCAGCGGCGGGACAGGCCGCGGGCTCGCCTCCTACGAGCAGTACTTC. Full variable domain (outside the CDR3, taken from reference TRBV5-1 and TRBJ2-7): KAGVTQTPRYLIKTRGQQVTLSCSPISGHRSVSWYQQTPGQGLQFLFEYFSETQRNKGNFPGRFSGRQFSNSRSEMNVSTLELGDSALYLCASSGGTGRGLASYEQYFGPGTRLTVT.

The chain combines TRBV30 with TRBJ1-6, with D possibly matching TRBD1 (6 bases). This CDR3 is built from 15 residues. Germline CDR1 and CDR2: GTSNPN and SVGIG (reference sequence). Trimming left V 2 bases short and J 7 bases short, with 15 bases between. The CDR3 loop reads CAWSTGFGGNSPLHF. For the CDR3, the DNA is TGTGCCTGGAGTACAGGATTTGGGGGCAATTCACCCCTCCACTTT. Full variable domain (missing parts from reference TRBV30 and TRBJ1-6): SQTIHQWPATLVQPVGSPLSLECTVEGTSNPNLYWYRQAAGRGLQLLFYSVGIGQISSEVPQNLSASRPQDRQFILSSKKLLLSDSGFYLCAWSTGFGGNSPLHFGNGTRLTVT.

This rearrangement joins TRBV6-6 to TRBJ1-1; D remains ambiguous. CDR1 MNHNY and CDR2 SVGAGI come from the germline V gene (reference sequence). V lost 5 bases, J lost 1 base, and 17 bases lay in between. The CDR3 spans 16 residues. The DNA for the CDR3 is TGTGCCAGCAGTCCGCGGGGAAGGGCAACGAACACTGAAGCTTTCTTT. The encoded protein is CASSPRGRATNTEAFF.

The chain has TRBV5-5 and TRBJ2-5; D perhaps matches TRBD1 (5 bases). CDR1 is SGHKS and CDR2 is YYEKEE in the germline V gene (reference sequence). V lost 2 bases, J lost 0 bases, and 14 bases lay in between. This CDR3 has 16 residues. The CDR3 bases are TGTGCCAGCAGCTTCGAGACAGAAACGTACCAAGAGACCCAGTACTTC. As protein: CASSFETETYQETQYF.

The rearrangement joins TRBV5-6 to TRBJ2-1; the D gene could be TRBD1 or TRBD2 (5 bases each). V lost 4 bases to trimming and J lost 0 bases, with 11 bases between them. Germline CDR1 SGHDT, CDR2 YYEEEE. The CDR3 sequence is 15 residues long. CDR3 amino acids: CASSRDRHSYNEQFF. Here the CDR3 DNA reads TGTGCCAGCAGCCGGGACCGACACTCCTACAATGAGCAGTTCTTC.

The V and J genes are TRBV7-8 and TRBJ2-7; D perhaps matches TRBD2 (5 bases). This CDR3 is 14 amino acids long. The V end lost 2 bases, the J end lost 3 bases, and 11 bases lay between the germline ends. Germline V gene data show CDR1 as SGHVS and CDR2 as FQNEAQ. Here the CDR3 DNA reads TGTGCCAGCAGCTTAATGGGAGAGGACTACGAGCAGTACTTC. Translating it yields CASSLMGEDYEQYF.

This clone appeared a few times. The CDR3 DNA reads TGCGCCAGCAGCTCCCGGGTAGCGGGAGAGGGTTGGTTTGAGCAGTTCTTC. Amino acid sequence: CASSSRVAGEGWFEQFF. The chain links TRBV4-3 to TRBJ2-1, with 9 bases fitting TRBD2. CDR1 and CDR2 from the germline V gene are LGHNA and YSLEER. Trimming at V came to 5 bases and at J to 9 bases, leaving 17 bases not matched to a gene. The CDR3 has 17 amino acids.

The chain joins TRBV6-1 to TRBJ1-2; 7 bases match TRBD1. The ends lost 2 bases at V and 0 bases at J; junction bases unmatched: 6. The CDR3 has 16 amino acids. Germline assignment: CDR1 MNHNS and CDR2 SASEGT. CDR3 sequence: CASSEQGGIPNYGYTF. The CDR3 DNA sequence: TGTGCCAGCAGTGAACAGGGGGGGATTCCTAACTATGGCTACACCTTC.

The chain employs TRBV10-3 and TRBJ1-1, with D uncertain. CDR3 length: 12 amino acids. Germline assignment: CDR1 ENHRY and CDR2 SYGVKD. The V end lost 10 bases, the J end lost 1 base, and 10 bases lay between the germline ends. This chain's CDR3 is CATSPRNTEAFF. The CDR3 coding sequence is TGTGCCACCTCCCCCCGGAACACTGAAGCTTTCTTT.

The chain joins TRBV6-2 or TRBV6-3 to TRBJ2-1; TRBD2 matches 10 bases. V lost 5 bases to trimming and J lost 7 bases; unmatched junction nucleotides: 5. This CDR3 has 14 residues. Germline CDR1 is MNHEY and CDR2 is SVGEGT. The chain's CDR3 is CASSTLAGVNEQFF. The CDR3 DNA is TGTGCCAGCAGTACCCTAGCGGGGGTTAATGAGCAGTTCTTC.

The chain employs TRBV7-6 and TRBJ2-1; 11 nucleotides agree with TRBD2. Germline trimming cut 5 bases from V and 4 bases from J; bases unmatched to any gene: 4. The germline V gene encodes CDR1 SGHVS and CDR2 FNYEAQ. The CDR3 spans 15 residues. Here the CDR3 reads CASSPASGRYNEQFF. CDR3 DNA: TGTGCCAGCAGCCCAGCTAGCGGGAGGTACAATGAGCAGTTCTTC. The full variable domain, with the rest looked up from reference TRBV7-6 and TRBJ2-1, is GAGVSQSPRYKVTKRGQDVALRCDPISGHVSLYWYRQALGQGPEFLTYFNYEAQQDKSGLPNDRFSAERPEGSISTLTIQRTEQRDSAMYRCASSPASGRYNEQFFGPGTRLTVL.

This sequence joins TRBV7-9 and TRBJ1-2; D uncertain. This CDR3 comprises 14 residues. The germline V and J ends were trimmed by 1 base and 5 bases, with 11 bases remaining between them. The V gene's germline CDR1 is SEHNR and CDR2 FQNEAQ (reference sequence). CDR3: CASSLDQVFYGYTF. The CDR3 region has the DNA TGTGCCAGCAGCTTAGATCAGGTTTTTTATGGCTACACCTTC.

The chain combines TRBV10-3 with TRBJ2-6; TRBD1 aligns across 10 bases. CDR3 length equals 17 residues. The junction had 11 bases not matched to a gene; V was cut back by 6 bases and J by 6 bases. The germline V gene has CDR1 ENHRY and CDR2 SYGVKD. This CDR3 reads CAIRGQGLFSLANVLTF. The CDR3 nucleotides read TGTGCCATCAGGGGACAGGGGTTGTTTTCATTGGCCAACGTCCTGACTTTC.

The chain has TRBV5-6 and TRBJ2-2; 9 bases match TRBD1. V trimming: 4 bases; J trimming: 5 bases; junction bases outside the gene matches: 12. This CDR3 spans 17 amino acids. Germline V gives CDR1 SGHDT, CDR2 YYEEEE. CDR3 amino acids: CASSAGTGRWGTGELFF. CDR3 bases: TGTGCCAGCAGCGCAGGGACAGGGAGGTGGGGAACCGGGGAGCTGTTTTTT.